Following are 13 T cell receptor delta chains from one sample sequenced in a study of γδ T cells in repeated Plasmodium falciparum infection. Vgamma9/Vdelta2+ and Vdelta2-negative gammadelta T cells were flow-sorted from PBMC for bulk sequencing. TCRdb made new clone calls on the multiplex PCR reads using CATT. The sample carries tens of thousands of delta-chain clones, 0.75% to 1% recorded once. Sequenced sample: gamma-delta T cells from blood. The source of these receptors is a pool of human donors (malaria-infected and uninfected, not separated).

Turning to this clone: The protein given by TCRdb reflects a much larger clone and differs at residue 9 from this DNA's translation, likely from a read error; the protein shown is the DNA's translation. The CDR3 bases are TGTGCTCTTGGGGAACGGACCTTCCCACCTCCCCCTTTAGACTGGGGGAGTACCGATAAACTCATCTTT. It encodes CALGERTFPPPPLDWGSTDKLIF. The chain uses TRDV1 and TRDJ1; TRDD3 agrees at 9 bases. The germline V gene encodes CDR1 TSWWSYY and CDR2 QGS. CDR3 length equals 23 residues. V dropped 1 base and J dropped 2; count of bases not matched to a gene: 26.

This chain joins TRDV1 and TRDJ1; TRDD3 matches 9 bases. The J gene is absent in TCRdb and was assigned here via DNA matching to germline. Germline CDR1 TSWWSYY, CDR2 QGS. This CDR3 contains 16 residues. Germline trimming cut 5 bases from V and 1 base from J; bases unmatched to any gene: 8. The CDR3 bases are TGTGCTCTTGGGAATTGGAGGGGGATACCCACCGATAAACTCATCTTT. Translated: CALGNWRGIPTDKLIF.

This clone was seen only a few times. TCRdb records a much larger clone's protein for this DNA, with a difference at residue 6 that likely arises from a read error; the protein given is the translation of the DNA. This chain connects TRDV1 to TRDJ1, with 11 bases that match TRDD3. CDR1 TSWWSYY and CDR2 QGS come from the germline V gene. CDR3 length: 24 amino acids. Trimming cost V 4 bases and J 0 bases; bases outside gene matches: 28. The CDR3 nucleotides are TGTGCTCTTGGGGCCGTTCCTGCGAATGGGGGATACGGGACAAGACCGCGGTACACCGATAAACTCATCTTT. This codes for CALGAVPANGGYGTRPRYTDKLIF.

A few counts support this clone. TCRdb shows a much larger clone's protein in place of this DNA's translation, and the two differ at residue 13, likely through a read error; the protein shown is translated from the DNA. CDR3 protein: CALGKPIPPRVPPDKLIF. The CDR3 DNA reads TGTGCTCTTGGGAAGCCCATTCCTCCGCGGGTGCCTCCCGATAAACTCATCTTT. This chain joins TRDV1 and TRDJ1; a weak D match, TRDD2 (5 bases). Matching the DNA to germline supplied the J gene, which TCRdb does not give. Trimming shortened V by 5 bases and J by 3 bases, and 25 bases separated the two germline ends. The germline CDR1 and CDR2 sequences are TSWWSYY and QGS. The CDR3 totals 18 residues.

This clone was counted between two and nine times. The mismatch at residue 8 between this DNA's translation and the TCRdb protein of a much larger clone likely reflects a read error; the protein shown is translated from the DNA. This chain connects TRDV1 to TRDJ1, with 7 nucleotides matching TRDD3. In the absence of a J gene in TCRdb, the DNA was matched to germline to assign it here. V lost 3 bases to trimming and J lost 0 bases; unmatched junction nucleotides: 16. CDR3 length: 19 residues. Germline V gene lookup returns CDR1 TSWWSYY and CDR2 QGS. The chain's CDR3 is CALGDSSELGGKYTDKLIF. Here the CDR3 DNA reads TGTGCTCTTGGGGATTCTTCGGAGCTGGGGGGAAAGTACACCGATAAACTCATCTTT.

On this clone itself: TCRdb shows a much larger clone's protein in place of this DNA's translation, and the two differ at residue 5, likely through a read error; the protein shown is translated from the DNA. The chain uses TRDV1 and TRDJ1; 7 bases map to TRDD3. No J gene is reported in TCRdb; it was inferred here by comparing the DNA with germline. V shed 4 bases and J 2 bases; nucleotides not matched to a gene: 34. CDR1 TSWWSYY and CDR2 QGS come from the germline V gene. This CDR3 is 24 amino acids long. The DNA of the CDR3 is TGTGCTCTTGGGGTCAGATCCACGCCTTCGCTCCTGGAATGGGGGAAGGTAGGGACCGATAAACTCATCTTT. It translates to CALGVRSTPSLLEWGKVGTDKLIF.

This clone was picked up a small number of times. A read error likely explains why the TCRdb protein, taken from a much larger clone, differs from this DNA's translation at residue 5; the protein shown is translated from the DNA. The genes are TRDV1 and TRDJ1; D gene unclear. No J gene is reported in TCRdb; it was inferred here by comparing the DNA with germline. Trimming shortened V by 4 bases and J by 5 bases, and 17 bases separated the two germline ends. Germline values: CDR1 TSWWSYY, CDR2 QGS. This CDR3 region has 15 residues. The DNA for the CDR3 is TGTGCTCTTGGGGGACTGAGGCCGGGCCCTGATAAACTCATCTTT. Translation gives CALGGLRPGPDKLIF.

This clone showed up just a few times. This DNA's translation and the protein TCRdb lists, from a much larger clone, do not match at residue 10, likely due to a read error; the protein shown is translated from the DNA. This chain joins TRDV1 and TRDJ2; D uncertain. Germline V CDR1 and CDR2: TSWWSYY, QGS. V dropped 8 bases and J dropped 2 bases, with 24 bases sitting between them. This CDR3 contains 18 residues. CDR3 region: CALFRVQRTGSLTAQLFF. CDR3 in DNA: TGTGCTCTTTTTCGGGTCCAGAGAACGGGTAGCTTGACAGCACAACTCTTCTTT.

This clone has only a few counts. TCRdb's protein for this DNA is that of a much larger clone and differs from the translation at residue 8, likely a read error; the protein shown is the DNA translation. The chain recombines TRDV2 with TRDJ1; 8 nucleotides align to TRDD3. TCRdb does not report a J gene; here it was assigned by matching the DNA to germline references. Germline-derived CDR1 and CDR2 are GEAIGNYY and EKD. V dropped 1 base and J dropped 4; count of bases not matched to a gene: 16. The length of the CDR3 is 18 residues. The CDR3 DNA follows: TGTGCCTGTGACACTTTACTGAGGGATACGCGACGTGGCGATAAACTCATCTTT. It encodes CACDTLLRDTRRGDKLIF.

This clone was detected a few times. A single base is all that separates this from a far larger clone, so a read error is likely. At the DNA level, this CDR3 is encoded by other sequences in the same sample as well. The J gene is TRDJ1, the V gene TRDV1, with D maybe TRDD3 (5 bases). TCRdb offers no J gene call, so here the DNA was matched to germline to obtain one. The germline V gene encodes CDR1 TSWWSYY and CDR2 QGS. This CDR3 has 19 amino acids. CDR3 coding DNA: TGTGCTCTTGGGGAAACGTGGGGTCCCTCAGGGAAGTACACTGATAAACTCATCTTT. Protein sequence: CALGETWGPSGKYTDKLIF.

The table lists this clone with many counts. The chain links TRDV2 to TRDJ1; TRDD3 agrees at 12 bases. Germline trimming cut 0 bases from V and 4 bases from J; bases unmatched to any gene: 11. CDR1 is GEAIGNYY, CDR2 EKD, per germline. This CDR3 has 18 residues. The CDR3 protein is CACDTVPGGYEYFDKLIF. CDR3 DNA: TGTGCCTGTGACACCGTTCCTGGGGGATACGAGTATTTCGATAAACTCATCTTT.

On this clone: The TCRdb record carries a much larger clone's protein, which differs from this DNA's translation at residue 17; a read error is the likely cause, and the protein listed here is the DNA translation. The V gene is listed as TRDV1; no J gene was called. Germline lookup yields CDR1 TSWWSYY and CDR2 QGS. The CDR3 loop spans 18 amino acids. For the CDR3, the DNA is TGTGCTCTTGGGAACCCGAGTCGCCCGCCCTTAGACACCGATAAACTCACCTTT. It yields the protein CALGNPSRPPLDTDKLTF.

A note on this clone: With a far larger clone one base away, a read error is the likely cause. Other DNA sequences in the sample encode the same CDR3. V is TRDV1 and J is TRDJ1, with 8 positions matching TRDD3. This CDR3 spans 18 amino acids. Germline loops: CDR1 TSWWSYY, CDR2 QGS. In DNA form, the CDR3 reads TGTGCTCTGGGGGACGCTTTCCTGTCGAGGGATACGGCCGATAAACTCATCTTT. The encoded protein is CALGDAFLSRDTADKLIF.